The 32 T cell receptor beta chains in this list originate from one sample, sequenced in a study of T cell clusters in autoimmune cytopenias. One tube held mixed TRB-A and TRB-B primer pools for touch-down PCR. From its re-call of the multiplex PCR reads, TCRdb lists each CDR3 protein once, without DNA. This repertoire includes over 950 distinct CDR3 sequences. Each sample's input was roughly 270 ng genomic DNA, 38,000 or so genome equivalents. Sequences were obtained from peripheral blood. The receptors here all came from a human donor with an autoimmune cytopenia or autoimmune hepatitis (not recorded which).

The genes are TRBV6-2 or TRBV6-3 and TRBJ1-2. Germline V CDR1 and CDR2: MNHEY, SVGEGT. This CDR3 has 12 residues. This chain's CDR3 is CAISDSVYGYTF.

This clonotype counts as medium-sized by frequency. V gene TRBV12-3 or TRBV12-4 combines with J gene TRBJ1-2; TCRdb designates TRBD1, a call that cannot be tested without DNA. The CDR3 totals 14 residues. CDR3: CASSFARDSYGYTF.

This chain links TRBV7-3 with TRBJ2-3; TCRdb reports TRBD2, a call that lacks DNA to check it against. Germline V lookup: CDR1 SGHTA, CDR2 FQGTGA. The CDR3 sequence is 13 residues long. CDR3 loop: CASSFRGSDTQYF.

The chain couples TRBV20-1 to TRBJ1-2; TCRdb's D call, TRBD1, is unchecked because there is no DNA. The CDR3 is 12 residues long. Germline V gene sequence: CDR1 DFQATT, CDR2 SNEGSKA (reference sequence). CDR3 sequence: CSASTGNLPYTF.

CDR3 region: CASASRVAGVQETQYF. The V call is TRBV7-6, the J call TRBJ2-5; without DNA, the TCRdb call of TRBD2 cannot be checked. The CDR3 is 16 amino acids. Germline V gene lookup returns CDR1 SGHVS and CDR2 FNYEAQ.

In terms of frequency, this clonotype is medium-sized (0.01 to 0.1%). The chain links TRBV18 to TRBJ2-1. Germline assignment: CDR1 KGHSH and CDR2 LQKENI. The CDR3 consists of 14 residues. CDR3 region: CASSPPRMRNEQFF.

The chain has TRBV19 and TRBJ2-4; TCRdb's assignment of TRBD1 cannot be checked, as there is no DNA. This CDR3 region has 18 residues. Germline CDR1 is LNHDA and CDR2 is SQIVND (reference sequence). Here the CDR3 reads CARLKDQRQLLAKNIQYF.

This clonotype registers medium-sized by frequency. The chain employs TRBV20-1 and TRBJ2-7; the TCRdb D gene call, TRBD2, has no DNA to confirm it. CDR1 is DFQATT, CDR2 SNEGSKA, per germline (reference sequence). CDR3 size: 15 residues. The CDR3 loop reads CSVGGGRPILYEQYF.

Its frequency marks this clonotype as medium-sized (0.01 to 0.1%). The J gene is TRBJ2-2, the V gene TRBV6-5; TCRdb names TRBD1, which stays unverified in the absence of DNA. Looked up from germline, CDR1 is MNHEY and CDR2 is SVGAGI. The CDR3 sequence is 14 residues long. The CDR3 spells CASSYSTGAGELFF.

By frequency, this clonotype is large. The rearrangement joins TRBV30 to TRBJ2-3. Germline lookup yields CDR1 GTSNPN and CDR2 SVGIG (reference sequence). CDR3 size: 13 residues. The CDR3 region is CASSKQGTDTQYF.

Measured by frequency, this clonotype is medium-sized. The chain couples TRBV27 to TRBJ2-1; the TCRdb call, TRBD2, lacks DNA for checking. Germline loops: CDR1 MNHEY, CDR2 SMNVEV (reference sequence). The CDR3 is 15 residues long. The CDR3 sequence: CASSSSPAGVDEQFF.

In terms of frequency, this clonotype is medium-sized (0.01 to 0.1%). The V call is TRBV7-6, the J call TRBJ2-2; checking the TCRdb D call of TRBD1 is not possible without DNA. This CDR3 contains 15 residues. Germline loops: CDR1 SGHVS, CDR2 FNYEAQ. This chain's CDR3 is CASSSTGGTTGELFF.

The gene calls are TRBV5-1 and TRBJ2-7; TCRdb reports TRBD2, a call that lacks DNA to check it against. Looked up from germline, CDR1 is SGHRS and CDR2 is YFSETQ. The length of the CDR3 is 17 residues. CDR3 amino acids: CASSLGPGLAASYEQYF.

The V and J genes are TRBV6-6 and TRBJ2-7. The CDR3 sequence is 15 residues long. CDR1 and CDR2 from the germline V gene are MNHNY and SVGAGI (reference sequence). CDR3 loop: CVSSYPRSGSYEQYF.

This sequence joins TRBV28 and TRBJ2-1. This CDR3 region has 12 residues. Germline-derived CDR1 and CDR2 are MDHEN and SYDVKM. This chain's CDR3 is CASGNSYNEQFF.

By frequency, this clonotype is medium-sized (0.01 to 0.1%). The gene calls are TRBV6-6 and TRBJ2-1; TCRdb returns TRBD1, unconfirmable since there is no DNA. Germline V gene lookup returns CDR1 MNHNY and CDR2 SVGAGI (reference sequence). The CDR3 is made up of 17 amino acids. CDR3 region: CASRGTRYLSSYNEQFF.

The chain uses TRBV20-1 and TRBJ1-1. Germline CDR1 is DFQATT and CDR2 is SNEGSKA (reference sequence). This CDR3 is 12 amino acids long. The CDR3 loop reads CSARRGASEAFF.

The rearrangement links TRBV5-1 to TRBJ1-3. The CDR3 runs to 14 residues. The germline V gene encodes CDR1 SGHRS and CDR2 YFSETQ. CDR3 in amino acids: CASSADGSGNTIYF.

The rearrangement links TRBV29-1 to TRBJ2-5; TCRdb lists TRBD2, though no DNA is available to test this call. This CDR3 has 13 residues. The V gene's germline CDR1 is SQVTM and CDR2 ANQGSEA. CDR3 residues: CSAYTSGQETQYF.

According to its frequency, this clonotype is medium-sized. CDR3 sequence: CSARPGTVQETQYF. The chain carries TRBV20-1 and TRBJ2-5; the D call of TRBD1 rests on TCRdb alone, since no DNA is present to check it. The CDR3 is made up of 14 amino acids. Germline V gene lookup returns CDR1 DFQATT and CDR2 SNEGSKA (reference sequence).

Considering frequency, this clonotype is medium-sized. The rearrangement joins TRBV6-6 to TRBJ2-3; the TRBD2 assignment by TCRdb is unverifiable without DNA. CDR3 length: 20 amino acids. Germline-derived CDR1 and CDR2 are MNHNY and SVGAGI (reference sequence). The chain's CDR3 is CASSYIWTSLTLKGTDTQYF.

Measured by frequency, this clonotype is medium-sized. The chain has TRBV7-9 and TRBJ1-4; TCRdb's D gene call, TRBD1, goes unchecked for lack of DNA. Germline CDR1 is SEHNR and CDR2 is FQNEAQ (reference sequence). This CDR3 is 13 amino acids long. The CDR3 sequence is CASSPYRDGKLFF.

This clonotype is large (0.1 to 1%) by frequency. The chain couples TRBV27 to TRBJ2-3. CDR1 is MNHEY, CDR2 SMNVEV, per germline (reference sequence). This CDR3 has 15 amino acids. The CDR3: CASSLSDGRTDTQYF.

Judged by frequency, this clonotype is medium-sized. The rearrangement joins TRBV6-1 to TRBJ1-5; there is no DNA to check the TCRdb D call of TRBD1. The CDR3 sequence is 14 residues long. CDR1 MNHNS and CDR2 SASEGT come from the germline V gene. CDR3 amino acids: CASSEATGYQPQHF.

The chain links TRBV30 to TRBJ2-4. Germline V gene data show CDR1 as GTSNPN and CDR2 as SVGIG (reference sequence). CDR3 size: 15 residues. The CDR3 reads CAWSNGVSAKNIQYF. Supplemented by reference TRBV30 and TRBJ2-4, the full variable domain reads SQTIHQWPATLVQPVGSPLSLECTVEGTSNPNLYWYRQAAGRGLQLLFYSVGIGQISSEVPQNLSASRPQDRQFILSSKKLLLSDSGFYLCAWSNGVSAKNIQYFGAGTRLSVL.

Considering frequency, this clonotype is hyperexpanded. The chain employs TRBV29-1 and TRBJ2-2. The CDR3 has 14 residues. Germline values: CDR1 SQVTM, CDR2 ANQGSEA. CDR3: CSVVSTAGTGELFF.

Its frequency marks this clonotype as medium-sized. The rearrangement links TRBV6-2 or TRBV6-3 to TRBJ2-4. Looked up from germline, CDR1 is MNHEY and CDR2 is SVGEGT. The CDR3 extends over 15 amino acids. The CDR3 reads CASSYRGFSKDIQYF.

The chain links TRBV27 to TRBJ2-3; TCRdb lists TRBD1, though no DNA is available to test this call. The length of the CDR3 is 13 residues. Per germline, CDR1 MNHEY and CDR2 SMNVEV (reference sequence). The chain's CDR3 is CASRDRGLNTQYF.

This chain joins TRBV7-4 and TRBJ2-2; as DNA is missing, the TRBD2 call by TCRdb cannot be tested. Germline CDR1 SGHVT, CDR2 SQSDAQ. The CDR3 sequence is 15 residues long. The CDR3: CASSLFGREVGELFF.

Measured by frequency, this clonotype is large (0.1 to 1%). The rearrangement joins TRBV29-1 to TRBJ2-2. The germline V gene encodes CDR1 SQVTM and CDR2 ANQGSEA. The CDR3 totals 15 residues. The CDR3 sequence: CSVEVGSGITGELFF.

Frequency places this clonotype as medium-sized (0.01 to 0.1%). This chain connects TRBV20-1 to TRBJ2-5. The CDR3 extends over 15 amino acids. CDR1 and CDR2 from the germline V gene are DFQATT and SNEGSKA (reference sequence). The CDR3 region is CSARAQDWGWETQYF.

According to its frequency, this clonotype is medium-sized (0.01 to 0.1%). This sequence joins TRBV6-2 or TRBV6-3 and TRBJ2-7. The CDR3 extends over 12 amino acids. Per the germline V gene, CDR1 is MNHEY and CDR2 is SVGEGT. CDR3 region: CASSYLTYEQYF.